These 23 T cell receptor beta chains were all obtained from the same sample, sequenced in a study of T cell responses to AZD1222 COVID-19 vaccine. Only in-frame clones appear in the TCRdb table, and some are missing; sequencing was by immunoSEQ multiplex PCR. The sample holds about 160,000 clones, more than 75% seen once. The sequenced sample was peripheral blood, obtained 28 days after the second AZD1222 dose. The receptors were sampled from an adult who received the AZD1222 COVID-19 vaccine.

This chain connects TRBV5-6 to TRBJ2-1, with TRBD2 matching over 7 bases. The junction had 11 bases not matched to a gene; V was cut back by 4 bases and J by 4 bases. The CDR3 loop spans 16 amino acids. Germline lookup yields CDR1 SGHDT and CDR2 YYEEEE. The CDR3 DNA is TGTGCCAGCAGCGCCCAGGGAGGGTTCGTGTACAATGAGCAGTTCTTC. Translated: CASSAQGGFVYNEQFF.

V usage is TRBV3-1 (or the pseudogene TRBV3-2) and J usage is TRBJ2-3, with D hard to call. The CDR3 length is 14 residues. V lost 4 bases to trimming and J lost 2 bases, with 10 bases between them. Germline V gives CDR1 LGHDT, CDR2 YNNKEL (reference sequence). Here the CDR3 DNA reads TGTGCCAGCAGCCCCCCGGGCCCCACAGATACGCAGTATTTT. This gives the protein CASSPPGPTDTQYF.

V and J are TRBV30 and TRBJ1-5; D not certain. Trimming shortened V by 1 base and J by 6 bases, and 19 bases separated the two germline ends. Germline assignment: CDR1 GTSNPN and CDR2 SVGIG (reference sequence). CDR3 length: 16 amino acids. Written as DNA, the CDR3 is TGTGCCTGGAGTGCCGTCCCGGACCGACTCAGTCAGCCCCAGCATTTT. Translated: CAWSAVPDRLSQPQHF.

The chain joins TRBV14 to TRBJ1-5; 7 bases line up with TRBD1. V shed 4 bases, J shed 9 bases, and the junction held 6 bases outside the gene matches. There are 13 residues in the CDR3. Germline CDR1 SGHDN, CDR2 FVKESK. The CDR3 is CASSRTGGSPQHF. Written as DNA, the CDR3 is TGTGCCAGCAGCCGGACAGGCGGATCGCCCCAGCATTTT.

The V gene is TRBV18, the J gene TRBJ1-5; TRBD1 aligns across 7 bases. This CDR3 contains 15 residues. The junction had 5 bases not matched to a gene; V was cut back by 2 bases and J by 4 bases. CDR1 and CDR2 (germline): KGHSH, LQKENI. CDR3 sequence: CASSPSGTENQPQHF. CDR3 coding DNA: TGTGCCAGCTCACCATCCGGGACAGAAAATCAGCCCCAGCATTTT. Using reference TRBV18 and TRBJ1-5 for the parts outside the CDR3, the full variable domain is NAGVMQNPRHLVRRRGQEARLRCSPMKGHSHVYWYRQLPEEGLKFMVYLQKENIIDESGMPKERFSAEFPKEGPSILRIQQVVRGDSAAYFCASSPSGTENQPQHFGDGTRLSIL.

This chain's CDR3 is CAISGGGTVVTEAFF. For the CDR3, the DNA is TGTGCCATCAGCGGCGGGGGCACGGTGGTAACTGAAGCTTTCTTT. V and J are TRBV10-3 and TRBJ1-1; possible D gene TRBD1, 6 bases. Germline V lookup: CDR1 ENHRY, CDR2 SYGVKD. Trimming removed 6 bases at V and 5 bases at J, with 19 bases between. The CDR3 sequence is 15 residues long.

This chain links TRBV5-1 with TRBJ1-1; no clear D gene. Germline V lookup: CDR1 SGHRS, CDR2 YFSETQ. This CDR3 region has 14 residues. V lost 4 bases and J 4 bases, leaving 14 bases between the germline ends. Here the CDR3 reads CASSPVEISTEAFF. CDR3 nucleotide sequence: TGCGCCAGCAGCCCGGTCGAAATTAGCACTGAAGCTTTCTTT.

The chain is built from TRBV15 and TRBJ1-4; a weak D match, TRBD1 (6 bases). CDR3 length: 18 amino acids. Trimming shortened V by 0 bases and J by 6 bases, and 20 bases separated the two germline ends. Germline loops: CDR1 LNHNV, CDR2 YYDKDF (reference sequence). The CDR3: CATSRDRGALPRDEKLFF. CDR3 coding DNA: TGTGCCACCAGCAGAGATCGGGGGGCACTACCCAGGGATGAAAAACTGTTTTTT.

Only one count was recorded for this clone. This chain joins TRBV5-1 and TRBJ1-3; D is perhaps TRBD1 (5 bases). V lost 4 bases, J lost 0 bases, and 8 bases lay in between. Germline V lookup: CDR1 SGHRS, CDR2 YFSETQ. CDR3 length: 14 residues. This chain's CDR3 is CASSPTDSGNTIYF. The DNA of the CDR3 is TGCGCCAGCAGCCCGACAGACTCTGGAAACACCATATATTTT. Variable domain in full (rest from reference TRBV5-1 and TRBJ1-3): KAGVTQTPRYLIKTRGQQVTLSCSPISGHRSVSWYQQTPGQGLQFLFEYFSETQRNKGNFPGRFSGRQFSNSRSEMNVSTLELGDSALYLCASSPTDSGNTIYFGEGSWLTVV.

The V call is TRBV2, the J call TRBJ2-1, with D possibly TRBD2 on 5 matching bases. V was pared by 7 bases and J by 12 bases, with 25 bases between. CDR1 SNHLY and CDR2 FYNNEI come from the germline V gene. This CDR3 contains 15 residues. The CDR3 coding sequence is TGTGCCAGCAAGAGAGGGCTGTCCAGGACCATCGGGCAGTTCTTC. Protein product: CASKRGLSRTIGQFF.

The chain employs TRBV2 and TRBJ2-7; a possible D gene is TRBD1 (6 bases). The germline gives CDR1 SNHLY, CDR2 FYNNEI. V gave up 7 bases and J gave up 1 base, with 11 bases separating them. This CDR3 has 13 residues. The CDR3 DNA sequence: TGTGCCAGCAACGGACAGACTTCCTACGAGCAGTACTTC. Translating gives CASNGQTSYEQYF. The full variable domain, with the rest looked up from reference TRBV2 and TRBJ2-7, is EPEVTQTPSHQVTQMGQEVILRCVPISNHLYFYWYRQILGQKVEFLVSFYNNEISEKSEIFDDQFSVERPDGSNFTLKIRSTKLEDSAMYFCASNGQTSYEQYFGPGTRLTVT.

The V call is TRBV30, the J call TRBJ2-7; tentative D call: TRBD2 (5 bases). V was cut by 2 bases and J by 4 bases, with 18 bases left in between. Germline values: CDR1 GTSNPN, CDR2 SVGIG (reference sequence). The CDR3 totals 15 residues. CDR3 in DNA: TGTGCCTGGAGTCGCCCCGGAGGTTTGGGTTACGAGCAGTACTTC. Translation: CAWSRPGGLGYEQYF. Full variable domain (remainder filled in from reference TRBV30 and TRBJ2-7): SQTIHQWPATLVQPVGSPLSLECTVEGTSNPNLYWYRQAAGRGLQLLFYSVGIGQISSEVPQNLSASRPQDRQFILSSKKLLLSDSGFYLCAWSRPGGLGYEQYFGPGTRLTVT.

The J gene is TRBJ1-1, the V gene TRBV2, with unresolved D. The CDR3 loop spans 14 amino acids. CDR1 is SNHLY, CDR2 FYNNEI, per germline. V lost 3 bases and J lost 3, with 11 bases in between. The CDR3 reads CASSERVRDTEAFF. For the CDR3, the DNA is TGTGCCAGCAGTGAGAGGGTGAGGGACACTGAAGCTTTCTTT.

V is TRBV4-3 and J is TRBJ2-7; 8 bases match TRBD2. V was clipped by 0 bases and J by 0 bases; unmatched bases: 7. The CDR3 has 17 amino acids. Germline values: CDR1 LGHNA, CDR2 YSLEER. CDR3 residues: CASSQDPSGGGSYEQYF. The DNA of the CDR3 is TGCGCCAGCAGCCAAGACCCTTCGGGGGGGGGCTCCTACGAGCAGTACTTC.

The chain couples TRBV30 to TRBJ2-7; D gene unclear. The V and J ends lost 0 bases and 6 bases respectively, with 6 bases between them. The CDR3 is made up of 11 amino acids. CDR1 is GTSNPN, CDR2 SVGIG, per germline (reference sequence). The CDR3 is CAWSVKREQYF. In DNA form, the CDR3 reads TGTGCCTGGAGTGTAAAACGCGAGCAGTACTTC.

The chain is built from TRBV18 and TRBJ1-2, with D possibly matching TRBD1 (5 bases). With 3 bases removed from V and 2 bases from J, the gap between germline ends came to 10 bases. Germline V gene sequence: CDR1 KGHSH, CDR2 LQKENI. The length of the CDR3 is 14 residues. CDR3 in amino acids: CASSPSTENYGYTF. CDR3 coding DNA: TGTGCCAGCTCACCCTCGACAGAGAACTATGGCTACACCTTC. Looking up the rest from reference TRBV18 and TRBJ1-2 gives the full variable domain: NAGVMQNPRHLVRRRGQEARLRCSPMKGHSHVYWYRQLPEEGLKFMVYLQKENIIDESGMPKERFSAEFPKEGPSILRIQQVVRGDSAAYFCASSPSTENYGYTFGSGTRLTVV.

The CDR3 is CASRPDLGGNEQYF. DNA for the CDR3: TGTGCCAGCAGACCCGACCTAGGGGGAAACGAGCAGTACTTC. The chain combines TRBV7-9 with TRBJ2-7; D is perhaps TRBD1 (6 bases). The CDR3 is 14 amino acids. Germline CDR1 and CDR2: SEHNR and FQNEAQ (reference sequence). The V gene lost 6 bases and the J gene lost 5 bases, with 17 bases spanning the gap. Filled out from reference TRBV7-9 and TRBJ2-7, the complete variable domain reads DTGVSQNPRHKITKRGQNVTFRCDPISEHNRLYWYRQTLGQGPEFLTYFQNEAQLEKSRLLSDRFSAERPKGSFSTLEIQRTEQGDSAMYLCASRPDLGGNEQYFGPGTRLTVT.

This clone was recorded once. This chain uses TRBV29-1 with TRBJ1-1; D gene uncertain. This CDR3 has 12 residues. In germline, CDR1 is SQVTM, CDR2 ANQGSEA. V was clipped by 7 bases and J by 1 base, with 10 bases between them. The CDR3 bases are TGCAGCGCCCCGGAAGCGAACACTGAAGCTTTCTTT. Translation: CSAPEANTEAFF.

This clone was detected a few times. The J gene is TRBJ1-5, the V gene TRBV19; 8 positions match TRBD1. Unmatched junction bases numbered 7, after V lost 4 bases and J lost 2 bases. From germline, CDR1 is LNHDA and CDR2 SQIVND (reference sequence). CDR3 size: 16 residues. In DNA form, the CDR3 reads TGTGCCAGTAGTAATCCCGGGACAGGAGGCAATCAGCCCCAGCATTTT. Its protein is CASSNPGTGGNQPQHF. Full variable domain (rest looked up from reference TRBV19 and TRBJ1-5): DGGITQSPKYLFRKEGQNVTLSCEQNLNHDAMYWYRQDPGQGLRLIYYSQIVNDFQKGDIAEGYSVSREKKESFPLTVTSAQKNPTAFYLCASSNPGTGGNQPQHFGDGTRLSIL.

The genes are TRBV3-1 (or the pseudogene TRBV3-2) and TRBJ2-1; D might be TRBD2 (6 bases). Germline assignment: CDR1 LGHDT and CDR2 YNNKEL (reference sequence). V lost 1 base and J lost 9, with 22 bases in between. There are 17 residues in the CDR3. The CDR3 DNA reads as TGTGCCAGCAGCCAAGTACTTTGGGGCGGGGCGAGCACTGAGCAGTTCTTC. Protein sequence: CASSQVLWGGASTEQFF.

As DNA, the CDR3 is TGTGCCAGCTCACCGCCCTCCCGGGACAGGGGATATGGCTACACCTTC. The encoded protein is CASSPPSRDRGYGYTF. The rearrangement links TRBV18 to TRBJ1-2; TRBD1 matches at 10 bases. This CDR3 region has 16 residues. The V and J ends lost 3 bases and 5 bases, in that order; junction bases with no gene match: 9. Germline CDR1 and CDR2: KGHSH and LQKENI.

This clone was seen only once. The chain couples TRBV18 to TRBJ1-2, with TRBD1 as a possible D gene (5 bases). Trimming stripped 5 bases from V and 4 bases from J, with 17 bases between. The CDR3 is 15 amino acids. Germline V CDR1 and CDR2: KGHSH, LQKENI. The CDR3 DNA reads as TGTGCCAGCTCAGCGACAGATTTTCCGCTCTATGGCTACACCTTC. As protein: CASSATDFPLYGYTF.

The chain joins TRBV19 to TRBJ1-5, with a tentative D call TRBD1 (5 bases). CDR3 length equals 14 residues. The V end was cut by 10 bases, the J end by 2 bases, with 15 bases between. Germline V gene sequence: CDR1 LNHDA, CDR2 SQIVND (reference sequence). The DNA for the CDR3 is TGTGCCACCAGGGAGGAGGGCGGCAATCAGCCCCAGCATTTT. Translated, it gives CATREEGGNQPQHF.